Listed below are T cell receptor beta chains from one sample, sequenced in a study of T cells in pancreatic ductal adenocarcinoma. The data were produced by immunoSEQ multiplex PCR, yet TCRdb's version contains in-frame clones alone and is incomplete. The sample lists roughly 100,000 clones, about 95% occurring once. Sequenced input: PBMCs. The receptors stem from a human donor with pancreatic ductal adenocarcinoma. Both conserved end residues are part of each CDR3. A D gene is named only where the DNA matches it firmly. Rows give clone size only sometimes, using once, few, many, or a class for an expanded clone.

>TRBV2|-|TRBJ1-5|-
CASSTQENQPQHF
TGTGCCAGCTCCACACAGGAAAATCAGCCCCAGCATTTT
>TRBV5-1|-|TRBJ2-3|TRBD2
CASKRELTDTQYF
TGCGCCAGCAAGCGGGAGCTAACAGATACGCAGTATTTT
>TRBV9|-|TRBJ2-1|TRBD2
CASSVFSGSSYNEQFF
TGTGCCAGCAGCGTATTTAGCGGGAGTTCCTACAATGAGCAGTTCTTC
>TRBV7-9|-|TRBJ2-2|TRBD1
CASSLVWTGGSSTGELFF
TGTGCCAGCAGCTTGGTCTGGACAGGGGGCTCGAGCACCGGGGAGCTGTTTTTT
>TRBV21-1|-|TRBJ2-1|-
CASSKQGGEQFF
TGTGCCAGCAGCAAGCAGGGAGGTGAGCAGTTCTTC
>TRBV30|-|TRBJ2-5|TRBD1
CAWSVRDRTTTQYF
TGTGCCTGGAGTGTTCGGGACAGGACTACCACCCAGTACTTC
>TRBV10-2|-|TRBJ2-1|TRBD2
CASSEASGSYEQFF
TGCGCCAGCAGTGAGGCTAGCGGGAGCTATGAGCAGTTCTTC
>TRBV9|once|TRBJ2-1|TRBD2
CASSVELAVPYNEQFF
TGTGCCAGCAGCGTAGAGCTAGCGGTACCCTACAATGAGCAGTTCTTC
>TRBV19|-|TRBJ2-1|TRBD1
CASSADAQGVYEQFF
TGTGCCAGTAGTGCTGATGCACAGGGGGTCTATGAGCAGTTCTTC
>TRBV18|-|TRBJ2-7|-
CASSPPGYVTYEQYF
TGTGCCAGCTCACCCCCAGGGTACGTGACCTACGAGCAGTACTTC
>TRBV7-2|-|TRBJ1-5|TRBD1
CASSSAGQGASQPQHF
TGTGCCAGCAGCTCAGCGGGACAGGGGGCAAGTCAGCCCCAGCATTTT
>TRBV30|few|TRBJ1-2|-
CAWSLLGKGSGYTF
TGTGCCTGGAGCCTACTCGGGAAGGGATCTGGCTACACCTTC
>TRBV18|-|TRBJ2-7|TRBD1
CASSPIQGHEQYF
TGTGCCAGCTCACCCATACAGGGGCACGAGCAGTACTTC
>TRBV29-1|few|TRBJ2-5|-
CSVRRETQYF
TGCAGCGTTCGTCGAGAGACCCAGTACTTC
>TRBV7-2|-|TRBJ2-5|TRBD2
CASSFRTSGSETQYF
TGTGCCAGCAGTTTCCGGACTAGCGGGAGTGAGACCCAGTACTTC
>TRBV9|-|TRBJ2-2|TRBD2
CASSAQTSGNTGELFF
TGTGCCAGCAGCGCCCAGACTAGCGGAAACACCGGGGAGCTGTTTTTT
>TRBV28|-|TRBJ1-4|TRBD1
CASSPIGQGREKLFF
TGTGCCAGCAGCCCTATCGGACAGGGGCGGGAAAAACTGTTTTTT
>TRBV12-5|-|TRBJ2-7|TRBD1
CASGFPRQGIIHEQYF
TGTGCTAGTGGTTTTCCTAGACAGGGAATAATCCACGAGCAGTACTTC
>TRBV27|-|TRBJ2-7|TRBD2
CASSLFGLAGLYEQYF
TGTGCCAGCAGTTTATTTGGACTAGCGGGACTCTACGAGCAGTACTTC
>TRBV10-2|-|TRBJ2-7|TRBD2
CASSAQLAGDYEQYF
TGCGCCAGCAGTGCGCAACTAGCGGGGGACTACGAGCAGTACTTC
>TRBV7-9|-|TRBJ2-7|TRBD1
CASSRTGGDEQYF
TGTGCCAGCAGCCGGACAGGGGGCGACGAGCAGTACTTC
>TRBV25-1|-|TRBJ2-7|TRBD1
CASSGQGYEQYF
TGTGCCAGCAGTGGACAGGGATACGAGCAGTACTTC
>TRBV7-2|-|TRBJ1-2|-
CASSPGIGGYTF
TGTGCCAGCAGCCCCGGGATAGGGGGCTACACCTTC
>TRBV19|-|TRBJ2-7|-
CASSHSPNEQYF
TGTGCCAGTAGTCACAGCCCCAACGAGCAGTACTTC
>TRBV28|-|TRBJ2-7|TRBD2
CASSLLGTSQYF
TGTGCCAGCAGTTTATTAGGGACTAGCCAGTACTTC
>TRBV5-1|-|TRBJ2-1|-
CASSLGQNYNEQFF
TGCGCCAGCAGCTTGGGACAGAACTACAATGAGCAGTTCTTC